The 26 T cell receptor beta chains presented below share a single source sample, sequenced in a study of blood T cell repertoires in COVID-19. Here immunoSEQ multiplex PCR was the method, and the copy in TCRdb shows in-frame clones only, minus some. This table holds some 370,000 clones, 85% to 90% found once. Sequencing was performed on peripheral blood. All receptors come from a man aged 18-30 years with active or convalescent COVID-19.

CDR3 nucleotide sequence: TGCGCCAGCAGCTTGTCACTAGCGGGACGAGGAGGCGATGAGCAGTTCTTC. Translating it yields CASSLSLAGRGGDEQFF. The chain uses TRBV5-1 and TRBJ2-1; 10 positions agree with TRBD2. The CDR3 covers 17 residues. V dropped 1 base and J dropped 8; count of bases not matched to a gene: 12. Germline V lookup: CDR1 SGHRS, CDR2 YFSETQ.

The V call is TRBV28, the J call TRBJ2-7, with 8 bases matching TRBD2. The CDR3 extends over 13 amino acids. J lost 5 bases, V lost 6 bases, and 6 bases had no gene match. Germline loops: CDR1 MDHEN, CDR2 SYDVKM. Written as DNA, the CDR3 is TGTGCCAGCAGATTAGCGGGAACCCACGAGCAGTACTTC. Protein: CASRLAGTHEQYF.

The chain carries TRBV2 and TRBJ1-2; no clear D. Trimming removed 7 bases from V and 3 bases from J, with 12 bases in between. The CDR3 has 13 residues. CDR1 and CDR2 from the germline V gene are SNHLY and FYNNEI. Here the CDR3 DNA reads TGTGCCAGCAATCTCCGGGGTGACTATGGCTACACCTTC. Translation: CASNLRGDYGYTF.

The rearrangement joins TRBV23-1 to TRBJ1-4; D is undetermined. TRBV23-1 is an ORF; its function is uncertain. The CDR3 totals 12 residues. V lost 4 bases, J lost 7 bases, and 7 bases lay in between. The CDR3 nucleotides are TGCGCCAGCAGTCCCTCTTCTGAAAAACTGTTTTTT. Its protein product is CASSPSSEKLFF.

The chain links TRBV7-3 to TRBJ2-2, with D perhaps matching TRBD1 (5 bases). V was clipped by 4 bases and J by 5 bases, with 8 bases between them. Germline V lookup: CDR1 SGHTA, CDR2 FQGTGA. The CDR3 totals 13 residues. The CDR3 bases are TGTGCCAGCAGCTCCGACAGTACCGGGGAGCTGTTTTTT. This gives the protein CASSSDSTGELFF.

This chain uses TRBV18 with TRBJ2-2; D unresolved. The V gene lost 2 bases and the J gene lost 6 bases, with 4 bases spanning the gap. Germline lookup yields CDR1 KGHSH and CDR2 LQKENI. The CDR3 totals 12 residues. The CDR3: CASSPLSGELFF. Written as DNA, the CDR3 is TGTGCCAGCTCACCATTATCCGGGGAGCTGTTTTTT. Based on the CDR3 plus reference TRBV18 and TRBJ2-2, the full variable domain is NAGVMQNPRHLVRRRGQEARLRCSPMKGHSHVYWYRQLPEEGLKFMVYLQKENIIDESGMPKERFSAEFPKEGPSILRIQQVVRGDSAAYFCASSPLSGELFFGEGSRLTVL.

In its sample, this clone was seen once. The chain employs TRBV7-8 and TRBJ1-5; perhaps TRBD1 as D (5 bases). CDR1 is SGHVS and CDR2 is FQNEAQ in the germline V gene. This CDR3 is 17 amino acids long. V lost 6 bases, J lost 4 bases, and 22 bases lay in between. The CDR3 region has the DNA TGTGCCAGCAGAGCGGGACCCCGACGAGGCCAGAATCAGCCCCAGCATTTT. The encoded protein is CASRAGPRRGQNQPQHF. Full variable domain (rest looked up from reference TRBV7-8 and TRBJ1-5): GAGVSQSPRYKVAKRGQDVALRCDPISGHVSLFWYQQALGQGPEFLTYFQNEAQLDKSGLPSDRFFAERPEGSVSTLKIQRTQQEDSAVYLCASRAGPRRGQNQPQHFGDGTRLSIL.

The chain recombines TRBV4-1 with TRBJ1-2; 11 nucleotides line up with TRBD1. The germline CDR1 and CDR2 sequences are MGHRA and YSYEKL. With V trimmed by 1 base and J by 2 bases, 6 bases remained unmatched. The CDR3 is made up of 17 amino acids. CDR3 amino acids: CASSQAAGTGGNYGYTF. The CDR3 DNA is TGCGCCAGCAGCCAAGCGGCCGGGACAGGGGGAAACTATGGCTACACCTTC.

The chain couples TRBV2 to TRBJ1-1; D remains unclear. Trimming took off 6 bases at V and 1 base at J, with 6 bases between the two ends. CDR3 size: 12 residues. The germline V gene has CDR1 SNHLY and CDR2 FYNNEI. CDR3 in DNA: TGTGCCAGCAGAGGAGGGAACACTGAAGCTTTCTTT. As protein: CASRGGNTEAFF.

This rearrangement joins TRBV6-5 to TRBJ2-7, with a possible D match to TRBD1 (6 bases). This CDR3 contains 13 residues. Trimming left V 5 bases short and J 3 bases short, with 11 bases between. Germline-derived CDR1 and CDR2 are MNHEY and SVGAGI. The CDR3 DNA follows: TGTGCCAGCAGTCGAGGGACAAGCTACGAGCAGTACTTC. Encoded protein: CASSRGTSYEQYF.

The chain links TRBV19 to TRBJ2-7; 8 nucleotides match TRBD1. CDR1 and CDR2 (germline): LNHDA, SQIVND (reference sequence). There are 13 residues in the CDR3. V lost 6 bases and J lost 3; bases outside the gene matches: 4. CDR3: CASRGTGSYEQYF. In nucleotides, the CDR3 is TGTGCCAGTAGGGGGACAGGAAGCTACGAGCAGTACTTC.

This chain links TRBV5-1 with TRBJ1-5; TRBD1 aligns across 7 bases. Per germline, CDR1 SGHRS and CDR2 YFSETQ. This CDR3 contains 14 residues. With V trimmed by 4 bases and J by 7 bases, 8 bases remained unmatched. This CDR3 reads CASSATGAHQPQHF. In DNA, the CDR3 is TGCGCCAGCAGCGCAACAGGGGCTCACCAGCCCCAGCATTTT.

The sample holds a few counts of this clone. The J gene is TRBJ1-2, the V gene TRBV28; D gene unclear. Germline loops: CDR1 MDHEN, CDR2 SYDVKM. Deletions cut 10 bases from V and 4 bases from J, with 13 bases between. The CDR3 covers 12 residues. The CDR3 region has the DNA TGTGCCACCAGAAAAACTATCTATGGCTACACCTTC. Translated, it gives CATRKTIYGYTF.

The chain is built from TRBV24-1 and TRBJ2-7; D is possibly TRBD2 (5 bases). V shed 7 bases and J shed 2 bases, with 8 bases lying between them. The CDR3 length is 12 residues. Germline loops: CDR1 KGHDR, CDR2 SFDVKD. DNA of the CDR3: TGTGCCACCAGCGACGGGACCTACGAGCAGTACTTC. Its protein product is CATSDGTYEQYF.

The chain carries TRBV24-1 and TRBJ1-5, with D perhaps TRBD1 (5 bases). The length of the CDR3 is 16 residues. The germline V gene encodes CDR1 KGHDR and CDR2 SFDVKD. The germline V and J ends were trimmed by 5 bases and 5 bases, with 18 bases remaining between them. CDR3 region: CATSATAGKVDQPQHF. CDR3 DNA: TGTGCCACCAGTGCCACTGCAGGGAAGGTCGATCAGCCCCAGCATTTT.

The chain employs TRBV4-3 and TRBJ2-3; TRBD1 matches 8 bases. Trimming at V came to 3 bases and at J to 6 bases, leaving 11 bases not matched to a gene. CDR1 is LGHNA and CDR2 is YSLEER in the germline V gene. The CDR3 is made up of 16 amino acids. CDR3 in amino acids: CASSQAQGGGADTQYF. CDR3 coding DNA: TGCGCCAGCAGCCAGGCACAGGGGGGAGGCGCGGATACGCAGTATTTT.

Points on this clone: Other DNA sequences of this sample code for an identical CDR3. CDR3 bases: TGTGCCAGCAGCTCCGACATCAGCAATCAGCCCCAGCATTTT. Amino acid sequence: CASSSDISNQPQHF. The rearrangement joins TRBV7-9 to TRBJ1-5; no clear D. CDR3 length equals 14 residues. Germline-derived CDR1 and CDR2 are SEHNR and FQNEAQ (reference sequence). Trimming removed 4 bases from V and 1 base from J, with 8 bases in between.

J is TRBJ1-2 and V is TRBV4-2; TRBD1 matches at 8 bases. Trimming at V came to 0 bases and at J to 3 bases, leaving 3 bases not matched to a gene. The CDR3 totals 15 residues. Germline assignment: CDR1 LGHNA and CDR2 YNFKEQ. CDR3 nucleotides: TGTGCCAGCAGCCAAGAGGACAGGGAGTACTATGGCTACACCTTC. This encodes CASSQEDREYYGYTF.

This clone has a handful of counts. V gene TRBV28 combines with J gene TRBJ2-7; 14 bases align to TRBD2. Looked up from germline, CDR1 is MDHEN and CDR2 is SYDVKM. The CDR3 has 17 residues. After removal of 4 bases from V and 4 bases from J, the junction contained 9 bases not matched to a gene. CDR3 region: CASSSRTSGRSQYEQYF. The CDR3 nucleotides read TGTGCCAGCAGTTCCAGGACTAGCGGGAGGAGTCAGTACGAGCAGTACTTC.

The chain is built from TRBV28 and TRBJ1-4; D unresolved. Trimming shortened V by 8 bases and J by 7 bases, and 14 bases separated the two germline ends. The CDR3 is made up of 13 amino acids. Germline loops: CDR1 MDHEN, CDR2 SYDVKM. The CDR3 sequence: CASSRAGVEKLFF. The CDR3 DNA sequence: TGTGCCAGCTCTCGAGCCGGGGTTGAAAAACTGTTTTTT.

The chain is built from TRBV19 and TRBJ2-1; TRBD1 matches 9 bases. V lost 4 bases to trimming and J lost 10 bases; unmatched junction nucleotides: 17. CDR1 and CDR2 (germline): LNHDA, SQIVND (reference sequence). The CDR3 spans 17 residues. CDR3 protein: CASSRGIGTGTVGEQFF. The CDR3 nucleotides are TGTGCCAGTAGTAGGGGAATTGGGACAGGGACGGTTGGCGAGCAGTTCTTC.

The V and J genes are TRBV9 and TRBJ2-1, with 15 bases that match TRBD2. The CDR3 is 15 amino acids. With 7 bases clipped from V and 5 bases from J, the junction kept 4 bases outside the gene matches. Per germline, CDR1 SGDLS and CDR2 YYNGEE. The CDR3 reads CASGRTSGGDNEQFF. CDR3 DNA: TGTGCCAGCGGGAGGACTAGCGGGGGGGACAATGAGCAGTTCTTC.

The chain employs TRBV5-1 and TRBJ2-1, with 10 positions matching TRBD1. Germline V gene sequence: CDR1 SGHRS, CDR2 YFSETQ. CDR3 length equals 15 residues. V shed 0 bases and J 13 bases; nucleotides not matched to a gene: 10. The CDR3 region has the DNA TGCGCCAGCAGCTTGGTTCCGGGACAGGGGACAATACAGTTCTTC. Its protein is CASSLVPGQGTIQFF.

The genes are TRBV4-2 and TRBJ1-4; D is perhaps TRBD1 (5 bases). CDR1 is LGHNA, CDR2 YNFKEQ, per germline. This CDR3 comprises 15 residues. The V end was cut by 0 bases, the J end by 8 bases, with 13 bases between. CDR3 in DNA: TGTGCCAGCAGCCAAGACGGGCAGGGCTGGGAAAAACTGTTTTTT. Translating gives CASSQDGQGWEKLFF.

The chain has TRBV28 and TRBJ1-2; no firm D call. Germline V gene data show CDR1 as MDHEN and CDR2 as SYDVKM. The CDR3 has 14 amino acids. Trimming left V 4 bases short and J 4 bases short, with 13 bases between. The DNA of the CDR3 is TGTGCCAGCAGTTCGCCAGGCATAACCTATGGCTACACCTTC. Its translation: CASSSPGITYGYTF.

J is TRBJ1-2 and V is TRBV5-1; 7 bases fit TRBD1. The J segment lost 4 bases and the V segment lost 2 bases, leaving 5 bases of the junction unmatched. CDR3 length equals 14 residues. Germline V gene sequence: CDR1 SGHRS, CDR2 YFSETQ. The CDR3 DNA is TGCGCCAGCAGCTTATTGGACAGGACCTATGGCTACACCTTC. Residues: CASSLLDRTYGYTF.